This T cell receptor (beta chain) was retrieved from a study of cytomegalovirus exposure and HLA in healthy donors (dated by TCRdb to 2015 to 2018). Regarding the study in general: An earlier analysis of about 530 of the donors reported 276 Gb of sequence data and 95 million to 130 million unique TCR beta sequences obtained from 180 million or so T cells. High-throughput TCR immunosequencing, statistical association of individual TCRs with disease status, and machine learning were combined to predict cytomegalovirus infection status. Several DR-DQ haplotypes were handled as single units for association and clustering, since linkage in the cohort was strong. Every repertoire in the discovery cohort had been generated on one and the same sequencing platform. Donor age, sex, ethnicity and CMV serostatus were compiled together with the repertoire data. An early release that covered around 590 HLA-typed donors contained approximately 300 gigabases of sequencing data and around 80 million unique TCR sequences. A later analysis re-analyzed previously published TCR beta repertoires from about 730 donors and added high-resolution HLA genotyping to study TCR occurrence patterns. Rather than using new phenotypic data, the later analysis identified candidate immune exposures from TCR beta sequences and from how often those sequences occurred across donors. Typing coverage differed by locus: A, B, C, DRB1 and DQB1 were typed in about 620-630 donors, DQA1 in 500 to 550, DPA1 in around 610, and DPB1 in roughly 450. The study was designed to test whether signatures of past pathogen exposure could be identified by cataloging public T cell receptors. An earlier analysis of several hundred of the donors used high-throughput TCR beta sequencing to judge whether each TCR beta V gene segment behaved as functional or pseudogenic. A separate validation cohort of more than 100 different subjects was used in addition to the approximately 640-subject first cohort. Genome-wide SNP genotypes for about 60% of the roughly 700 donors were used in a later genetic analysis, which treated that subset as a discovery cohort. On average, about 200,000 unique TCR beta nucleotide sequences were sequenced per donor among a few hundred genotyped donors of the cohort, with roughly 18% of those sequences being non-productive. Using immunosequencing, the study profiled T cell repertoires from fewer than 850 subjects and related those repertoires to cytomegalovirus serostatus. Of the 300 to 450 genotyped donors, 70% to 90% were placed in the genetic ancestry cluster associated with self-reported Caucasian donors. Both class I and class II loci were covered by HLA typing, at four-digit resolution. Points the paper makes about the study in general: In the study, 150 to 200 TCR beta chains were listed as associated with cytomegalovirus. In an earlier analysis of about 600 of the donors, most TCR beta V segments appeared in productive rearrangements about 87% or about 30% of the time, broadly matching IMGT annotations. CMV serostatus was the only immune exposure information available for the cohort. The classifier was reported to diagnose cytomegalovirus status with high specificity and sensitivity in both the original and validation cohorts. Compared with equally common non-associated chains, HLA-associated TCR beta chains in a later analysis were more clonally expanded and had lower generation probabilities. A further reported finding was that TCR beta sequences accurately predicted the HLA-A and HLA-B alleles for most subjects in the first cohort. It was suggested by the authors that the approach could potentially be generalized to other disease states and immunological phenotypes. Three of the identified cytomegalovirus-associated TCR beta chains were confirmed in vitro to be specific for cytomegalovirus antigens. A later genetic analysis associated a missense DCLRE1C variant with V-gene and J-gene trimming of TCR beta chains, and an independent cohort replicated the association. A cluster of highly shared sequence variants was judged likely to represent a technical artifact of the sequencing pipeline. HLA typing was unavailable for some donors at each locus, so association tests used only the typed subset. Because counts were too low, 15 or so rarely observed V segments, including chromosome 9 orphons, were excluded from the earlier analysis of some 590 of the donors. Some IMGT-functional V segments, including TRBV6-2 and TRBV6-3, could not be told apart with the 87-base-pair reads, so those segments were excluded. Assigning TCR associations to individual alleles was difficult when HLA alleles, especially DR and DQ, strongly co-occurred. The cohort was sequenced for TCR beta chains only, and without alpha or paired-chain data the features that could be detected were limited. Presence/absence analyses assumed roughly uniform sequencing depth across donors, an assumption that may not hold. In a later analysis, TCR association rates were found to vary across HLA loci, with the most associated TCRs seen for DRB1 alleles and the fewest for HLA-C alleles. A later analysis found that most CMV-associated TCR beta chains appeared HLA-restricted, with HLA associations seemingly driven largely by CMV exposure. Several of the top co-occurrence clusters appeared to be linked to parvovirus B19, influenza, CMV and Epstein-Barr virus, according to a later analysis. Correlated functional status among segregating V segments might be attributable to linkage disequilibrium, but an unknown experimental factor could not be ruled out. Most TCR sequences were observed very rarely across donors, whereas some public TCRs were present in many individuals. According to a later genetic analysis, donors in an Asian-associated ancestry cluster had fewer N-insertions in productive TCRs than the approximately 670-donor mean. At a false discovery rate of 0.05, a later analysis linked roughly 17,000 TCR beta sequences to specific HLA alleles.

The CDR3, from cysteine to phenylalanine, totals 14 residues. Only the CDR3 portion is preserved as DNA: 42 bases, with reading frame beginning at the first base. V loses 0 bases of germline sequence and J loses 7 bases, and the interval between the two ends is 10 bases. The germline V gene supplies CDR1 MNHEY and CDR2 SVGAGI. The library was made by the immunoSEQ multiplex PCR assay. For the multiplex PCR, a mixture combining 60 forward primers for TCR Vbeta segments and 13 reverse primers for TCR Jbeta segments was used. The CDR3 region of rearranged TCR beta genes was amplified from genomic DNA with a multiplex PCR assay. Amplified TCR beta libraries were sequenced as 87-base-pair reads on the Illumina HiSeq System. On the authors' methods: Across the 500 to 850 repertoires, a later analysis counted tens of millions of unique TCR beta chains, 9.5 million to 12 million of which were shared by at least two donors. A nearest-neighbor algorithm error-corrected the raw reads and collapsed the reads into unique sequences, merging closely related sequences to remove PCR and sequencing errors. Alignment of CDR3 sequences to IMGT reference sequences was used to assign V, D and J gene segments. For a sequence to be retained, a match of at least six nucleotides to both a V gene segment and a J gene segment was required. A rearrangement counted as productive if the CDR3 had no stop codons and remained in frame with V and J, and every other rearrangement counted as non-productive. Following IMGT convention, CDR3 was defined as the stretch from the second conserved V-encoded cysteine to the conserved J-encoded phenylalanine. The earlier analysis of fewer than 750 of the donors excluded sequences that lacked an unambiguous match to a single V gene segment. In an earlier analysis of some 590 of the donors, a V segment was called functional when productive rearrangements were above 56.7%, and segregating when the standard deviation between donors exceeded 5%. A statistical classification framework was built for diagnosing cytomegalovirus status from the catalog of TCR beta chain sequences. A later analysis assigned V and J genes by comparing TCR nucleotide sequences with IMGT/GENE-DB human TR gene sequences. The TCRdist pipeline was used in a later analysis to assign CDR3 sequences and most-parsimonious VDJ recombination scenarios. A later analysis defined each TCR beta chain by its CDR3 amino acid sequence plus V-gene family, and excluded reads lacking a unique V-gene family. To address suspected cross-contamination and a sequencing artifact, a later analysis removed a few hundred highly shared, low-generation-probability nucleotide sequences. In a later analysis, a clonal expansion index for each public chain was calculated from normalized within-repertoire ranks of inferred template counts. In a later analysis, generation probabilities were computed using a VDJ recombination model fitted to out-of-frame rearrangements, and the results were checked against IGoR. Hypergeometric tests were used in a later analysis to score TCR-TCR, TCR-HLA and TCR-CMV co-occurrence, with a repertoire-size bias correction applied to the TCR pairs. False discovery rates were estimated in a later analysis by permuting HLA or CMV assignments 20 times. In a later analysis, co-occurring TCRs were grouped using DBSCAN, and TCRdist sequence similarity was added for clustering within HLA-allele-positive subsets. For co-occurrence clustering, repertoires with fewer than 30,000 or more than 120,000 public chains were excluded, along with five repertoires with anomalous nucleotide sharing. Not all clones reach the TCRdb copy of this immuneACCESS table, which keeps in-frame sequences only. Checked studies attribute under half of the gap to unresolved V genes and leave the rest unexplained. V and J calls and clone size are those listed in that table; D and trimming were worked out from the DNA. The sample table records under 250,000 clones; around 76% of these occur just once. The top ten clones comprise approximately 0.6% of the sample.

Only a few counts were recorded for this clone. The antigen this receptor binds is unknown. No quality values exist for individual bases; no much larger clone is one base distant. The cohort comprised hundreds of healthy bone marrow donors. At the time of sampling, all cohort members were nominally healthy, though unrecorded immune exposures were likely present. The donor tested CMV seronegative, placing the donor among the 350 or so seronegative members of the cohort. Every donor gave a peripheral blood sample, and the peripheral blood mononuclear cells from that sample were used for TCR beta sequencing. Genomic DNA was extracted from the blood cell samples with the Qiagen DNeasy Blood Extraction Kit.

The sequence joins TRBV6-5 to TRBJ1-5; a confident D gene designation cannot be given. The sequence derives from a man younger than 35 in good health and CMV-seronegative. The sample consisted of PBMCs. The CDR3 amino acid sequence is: CASSYSGGTQPQHF. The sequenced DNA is TGTGCCAGCAGTTACTCTGGAGGTACGCAGCCCCAGCATTTT.